Shown below are 8 T cell receptor beta chains from a single sample sequenced in a study of cytomegalovirus exposure and HLA in healthy donors. Here immunoSEQ multiplex PCR was the method, and the copy in TCRdb shows in-frame clones only, minus some. The repertoire has 210,000 or so clones, approximately 86% of them found once; the top ten carry 2.9%. The material sequenced was PBMCs. Receptors were obtained from a woman aged 18-29 years in good health and CMV-seronegative.

CDR3 amino acids: CASSLYTSGVPYEQYF. The CDR3 nucleotides are TGTGCCAGCAGCTTGTATACTAGCGGGGTGCCCTACGAGCAGTACTTC. The chain links TRBV5-4 to TRBJ2-7; 10 positions match TRBD2. CDR1 and CDR2 (germline): SGHNT, YYREEE (reference sequence). Trimming at V came to 1 base and at J to 2 bases, leaving 6 bases not matched to a gene. This CDR3 spans 16 amino acids.

This clone has only a few counts. The chain combines TRBV9 with TRBJ2-7, with D hard to call. The CDR3 loop spans 14 amino acids. The germline V and J ends were trimmed by 0 bases and 2 bases, with 9 bases remaining between them. In germline, CDR1 is SGDLS, CDR2 YYNGEE. In DNA form, the CDR3 reads TGTGCCAGCAGCGTAGGTGCGGTACCCTACGAGCAGTACTTC. It is translated as CASSVGAVPYEQYF.

V is TRBV29-1 and J is TRBJ2-3; TRBD1 matches at 9 bases. The CDR3 is made up of 16 amino acids. Trimming cost V 5 bases and J 2 bases; bases outside gene matches: 11. Germline assignment: CDR1 SQVTM and CDR2 ANQGSEA. CDR3: CSVNRGLKWATDTQYF. DNA of the CDR3: TGCAGCGTTAACAGGGGGCTAAAGTGGGCCACAGATACGCAGTATTTT.

The genes are TRBV13 and TRBJ2-3, with D perhaps matching TRBD1 (5 bases). Germline CDR1 and CDR2: PRHDT and FYEKMQ (reference sequence). Between the trimmed V and J ends, which lost 1 base and 0 bases, there was a span of 11 bases. CDR3 length: 16 amino acids. The DNA of the CDR3 is TGTGCCAGCAGCTTAGTGTCTGACAGTAGCACAGATACGCAGTATTTT. This sequence encodes CASSLVSDSSTDTQYF.

The chain links TRBV11-2 to TRBJ2-2, with 7 nucleotides matching TRBD2. Looked up from germline, CDR1 is SGHAT and CDR2 is FQNNGV. J lost 1 base, V lost 5 bases, and 10 bases had no gene match. The CDR3 is 17 residues long. CDR3 DNA sequence: TGTGCCAGCAGCCCTAGATCGGGACTAAAGAACACCGGGGAGCTGTTTTTT. Translation gives CASSPRSGLKNTGELFF.

This chain uses TRBV6-1 with TRBJ2-7, with D possibly TRBD1 on 5 matching bases. The V end was cut by 1 base, the J end by 3 bases, with 13 bases between. Germline CDR1 and CDR2: MNHNS and SASEGT. The CDR3 runs 15 residues. CDR3 residues: CASSEVAYQGYEQYF. Here the CDR3 DNA reads TGTGCCAGCAGTGAAGTCGCGTACCAGGGCTACGAGCAGTACTTC.

The V gene is TRBV9, the J gene TRBJ1-3, with 7 bases matching TRBD1. CDR1 and CDR2 from the germline V gene are SGDLS and YYNGEE. This CDR3 is built from 15 residues. J gave up 2 bases and V 3 bases, and 5 bases lay outside the gene matches. The DNA of the CDR3 is TGTGCCAGCAGCGACCGAGGGGGCCCTGGAAACACCATATATTTT. Protein: CASSDRGGPGNTIYF.

The V call is TRBV14, the J call TRBJ2-7, with D perhaps matching TRBD2 (5 bases). The CDR3 runs 16 residues. The V and J ends lost 2 bases and 5 bases respectively, with 19 bases between them. CDR1 and CDR2 (germline): SGHDN, FVKESK. CDR3 coding DNA: TGTGCCAGCAGCCAATCTTTGGCGCCGGGAATGAACGAGCAGTACTTC. Translation gives CASSQSLAPGMNEQYF.